This T cell receptor (beta chain) was retrieved from a study of cytomegalovirus exposure and HLA in healthy donors. Whole-study results and caveats: In an earlier analysis, about 87% or about 30%: the productive usage of most TCR beta V segments.

Amplification used 60 Vbeta primers and 13 Jbeta primers. Methods used by the authors: Roughly 10 million shared chains were among the approximately 87 million unique TCR beta chains that a later analysis counted. TCRdb's table, derived via immunoSEQ multiplex PCR, lists solely in-frame clones and lacks some. V, J and clone size are those of that table, while D and trimming were read from the DNA. Of roughly 100,000 clones listed, about four fifths are singletons. CDR1 and CDR2 (germline): MNHEY, SVGAGI. V lost 0 bases and J lost 1, with 7 bases in between. CDR3 length equals 15 residues. In regard to this clone: No antigen is known for it.

The J gene is TRBJ1-5, the V gene TRBV6-5, with unresolved D. Sequenced sample: PBMCs. The receptor was derived from a man aged 25 to 40 in good health and CMV-seropositive. The CDR3: CASSYSRVSNQPQHF. The CDR3 nucleotides are TGTGCCAGCAGTTACTCGAGAGTGAGCAATCAGCCCCAGCATTTT.